The T cell receptor (beta chain) described here comes from a study of OX40 agonist ivuxolimab in advanced cancers. At the level of the whole study: Ivuxolimab, which targeted the costimulatory receptor OX40 (CD134), was an agonistic, fully human IgG2 monoclonal antibody. Patients were allowed to have had prior anti-PD-1, anti-PD-L1 or anti-CTLA-4 therapy, and 40% of the dose-escalation patients had previously received checkpoint inhibitors. Partial responses were achieved by three dose-escalation patients, of whom one had hepatocellular carcinoma and two had cutaneous melanoma. The paper reports the monotherapy dose-escalation portion (N of about 47 patients) of the phase I ivuxolimab trial. Peripheral TCRbeta sequencing was intended to test whether TCR sequence diversity was altered and clonal T-cell expansion was caused by ivuxolimab. Intravenous ivuxolimab was administered to patients every 2 weeks at six dose levels: 0.01, 0.1, 0.3, 1.5, 3 and 10 mg/kg. Among the roughly 54 dose-escalation patients, about 19 had hepatocellular carcinoma, 15 or so melanoma, 9 renal cell carcinoma and 9 head and neck cancer. A male proportion of roughly 80% and a mean age of 60 years, ranging from roughly 23 to 90, were recorded for the dose-escalation cohort. Summary of the overall study and its limitations: After ivuxolimab, CD8+ T cells had more expanded clones than CD4+ T cells on average. Low levels of normalized T-cell clonal expansion were also shown by some nonresponding patients. In the 0.1-3.0 mg/kg groups, partial responders had among the lowest normalized peripheral clonal expansion, particularly in CD8+ T cells. At doses of 0.1 to 3.0 mg/kg, clonal expansion of both CD4+ and CD8+ T cells in blood was seen between baseline and week 6. The antigen specificity of the peripheral T cells that underwent clonal expansion was not determined.

V gives up 5 bases and J gives up 5 bases, and the segment between their germline ends measures 15 bases. From cysteine to phenylalanine, the CDR3 is 14 amino acids long. Only CDR3 DNA is held: 42 bases, read in frame from base 1. Taken from the germline V gene, the CDR1 and CDR2 loops are LGHNA and YNFKEQ. For sequencing of the TCRbeta CDR3 region, genomic DNA was extracted from the sorted cells. The immunoSEQ Assay was used for sequencing of TCRbeta CDR3 regions. Not all clones reach the TCRdb copy of this immuneACCESS table, which keeps in-frame sequences only. Checked studies attribute under half of the gap to unresolved V genes and leave the rest unexplained. The sample table contains about 79,000 clones; only one count was recorded for 94% of them. Roughly 9.8% of the sample belongs to the ten largest clones. As regards this clone: It lacks a known antigen. Per-base qualities were not stored, and no clone one base away is much larger.

Patients with a history of autoimmune disease or receiving systemic immunosuppression were excluded from the trial. Peripheral blood for TCR sequencing was drawn from every dose cohort at baseline, at cycle 4 day 1 and at cycle 7 day 1. Samples were obtained from an open-label, multicenter, first-in-human phase I dose-escalation trial of ivuxolimab. Adults with locally advanced or metastatic head and neck squamous cell, hepatocellular, melanoma or renal cell carcinoma were enrolled in the trial. Before TCR sequencing, CD4+ T cells and CD8+ T cells were sorted from peripheral blood as separate populations.

Sequencing used CD4+ or CD8+ T cells sorted from blood, obtained in a trial of the OX40 agonist ivuxolimab. The clonotype comes from an adult with an advanced solid tumor such as melanoma, head and neck, liver or kidney cancer. The V and J genes are TRBV4-2 and TRBJ2-5, with no reliable assignment of the D segment. For the CDR3, the sequence is CASSIRVDRETQYF. The sequenced DNA is TGTGCCAGCAGCATAAGGGTGGATCGGGAGACCCAGTACTTC.